This T cell receptor (beta chain) is from a study of blood T cell repertoires in COVID-19. Study summary: Samples taken during acute and convalescent COVID-19 were collected in the United States, Italy and Spain. The cDNA or gDNA used as material had been derived from T cells, B-cell-depleted T cells, or PBMCs.

Seattle's cohort entered during active infection and was followed longitudinally. V lost 5 bases, J lost 13 bases, and 18 bases lay in between. CDR1 and CDR2 from the germline V gene are MNHEY and SVGAGI. The CDR3 consists of 13 residues. This clone was seen a single time. In the original processing: Amplifying reference gene primers gave estimates of nucleated cell counts. Profiled with immunoSEQ multiplex PCR; TCRdb holds only in-frame clones, not every one. That table is the source of V, J and clone size, and D and trimming were worked out from the DNA. The data contain some 250,000 clones, approximately 86% of them singletons.

The TCR was taken from a woman aged 55-75 years with COVID-19, enrolled during active disease. The sequenced sample was peripheral blood. The chain joins TRBV6-5 to TRBJ2-4, with D perhaps matching TRBD2 (5 bases). CDR3 amino acids: CASSPSLSGRQYF. Written as DNA, the CDR3 is TGTGCCAGCAGTCCTTCCTTGAGCGGCCGCCAGTACTTC.